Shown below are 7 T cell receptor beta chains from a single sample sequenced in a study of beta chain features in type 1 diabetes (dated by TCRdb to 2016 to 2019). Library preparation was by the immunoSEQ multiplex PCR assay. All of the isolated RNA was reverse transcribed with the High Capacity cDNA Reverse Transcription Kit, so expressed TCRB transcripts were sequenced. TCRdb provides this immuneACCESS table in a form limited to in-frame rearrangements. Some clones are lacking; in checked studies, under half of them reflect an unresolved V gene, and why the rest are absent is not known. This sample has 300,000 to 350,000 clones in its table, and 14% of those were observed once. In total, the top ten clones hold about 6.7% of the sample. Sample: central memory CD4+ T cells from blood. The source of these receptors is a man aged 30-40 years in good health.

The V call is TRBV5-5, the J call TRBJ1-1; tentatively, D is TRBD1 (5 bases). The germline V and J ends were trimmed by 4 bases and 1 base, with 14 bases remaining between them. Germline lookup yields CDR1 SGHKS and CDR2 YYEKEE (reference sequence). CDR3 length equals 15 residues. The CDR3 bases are TGTGCCAGCAGCCCGATGGGGCAGCAGAACACTGAAGCTTTCTTT. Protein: CASSPMGQQNTEAFF.

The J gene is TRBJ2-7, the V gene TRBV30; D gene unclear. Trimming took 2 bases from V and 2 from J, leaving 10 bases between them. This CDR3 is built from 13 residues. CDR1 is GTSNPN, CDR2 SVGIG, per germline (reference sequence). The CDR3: CAWSRSAPYEQYV. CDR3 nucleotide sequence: TGTGCCTGGAGTCGATCGGCTCCCTACGAGCAGTACGTC.

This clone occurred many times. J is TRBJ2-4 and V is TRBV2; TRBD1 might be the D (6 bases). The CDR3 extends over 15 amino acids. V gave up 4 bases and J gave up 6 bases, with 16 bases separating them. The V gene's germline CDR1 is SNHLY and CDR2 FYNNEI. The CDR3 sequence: CASSAAQGRVNIQYF. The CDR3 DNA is TGTGCCAGCAGTGCAGCGCAGGGGAGAGTAAACATTCAGTACTTC.

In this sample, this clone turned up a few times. CDR3 DNA sequence: TGTGCCTGGAGTGTACCACAGTCCGTAGGAGCTTTCTTT. Encoded protein: CAWSVPQSVGAFF. V is TRBV30 and J is TRBJ1-1, with unresolved D. CDR1 and CDR2 (germline): GTSNPN, SVGIG (reference sequence). The CDR3 runs 13 residues. V lost 0 bases, J lost 10 bases, and 15 bases lay in between.

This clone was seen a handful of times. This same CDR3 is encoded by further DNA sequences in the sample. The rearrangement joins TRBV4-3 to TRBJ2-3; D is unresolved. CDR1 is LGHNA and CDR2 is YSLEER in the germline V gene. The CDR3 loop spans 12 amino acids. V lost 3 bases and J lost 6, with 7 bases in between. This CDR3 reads CASSQERDTQYF. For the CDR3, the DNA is TGCGCCAGCAGCCAGGAAAGGGATACGCAGTATTTT.

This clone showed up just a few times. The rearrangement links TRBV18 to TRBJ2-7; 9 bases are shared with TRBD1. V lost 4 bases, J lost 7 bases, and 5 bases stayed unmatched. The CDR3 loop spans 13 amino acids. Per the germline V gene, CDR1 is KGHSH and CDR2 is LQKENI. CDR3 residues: CASSRGQGWEQYV. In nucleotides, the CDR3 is TGTGCCAGCTCACGGGGACAGGGCTGGGAGCAGTACGTC.

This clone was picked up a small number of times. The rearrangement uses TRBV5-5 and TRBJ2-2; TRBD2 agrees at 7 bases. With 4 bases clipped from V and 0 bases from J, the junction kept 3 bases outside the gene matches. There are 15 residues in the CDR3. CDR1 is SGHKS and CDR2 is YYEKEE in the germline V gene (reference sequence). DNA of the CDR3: TGTGCCAGCAGCCCCCTAGCGGCGAACACCGGGGAGCTGTTTTTT. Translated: CASSPLAANTGELFF.